Here is one T cell receptor beta chain with its context. Its antigen is unidentified. Some clones are missing from TCRdb's copy, which holds only in-frame ones; the method was immunoSEQ multiplex PCR. The sample includes 55,000 to 80,000 clones, 95% of them seen just once. The V and J ends lost 3 bases and 3 bases respectively, with 8 bases between them. Germline V gives CDR1 MNHEY, CDR2 SMNVEV (reference sequence). This CDR3 contains 14 residues. While the first cohort had around 700 subjects, the donors belonged to the separate validation cohort of 100 to 150 subjects. The data belong to a study of cytomegalovirus exposure and HLA in healthy donors. Across the study: The use of the same platform for the 120 or so validation repertoires and the 550 to 850 first-cohort repertoires was reported by a later analysis. Study-level results: The study flagged around 150 TCR beta chains as cytomegalovirus-associated.

V usage is TRBV27 and J usage is TRBJ2-2, with TRBD1 as a possible D gene (6 bases). The receptor was derived from a woman between 18 and 30 years old in good health and CMV-seropositive. The specimen sequenced was PBMCs. The CDR3 is CASSLDRDTGELFF. The CDR3 DNA reads TGTGCCAGCAGTTTGGACAGAGACACCGGGGAGCTGTTTTTT.